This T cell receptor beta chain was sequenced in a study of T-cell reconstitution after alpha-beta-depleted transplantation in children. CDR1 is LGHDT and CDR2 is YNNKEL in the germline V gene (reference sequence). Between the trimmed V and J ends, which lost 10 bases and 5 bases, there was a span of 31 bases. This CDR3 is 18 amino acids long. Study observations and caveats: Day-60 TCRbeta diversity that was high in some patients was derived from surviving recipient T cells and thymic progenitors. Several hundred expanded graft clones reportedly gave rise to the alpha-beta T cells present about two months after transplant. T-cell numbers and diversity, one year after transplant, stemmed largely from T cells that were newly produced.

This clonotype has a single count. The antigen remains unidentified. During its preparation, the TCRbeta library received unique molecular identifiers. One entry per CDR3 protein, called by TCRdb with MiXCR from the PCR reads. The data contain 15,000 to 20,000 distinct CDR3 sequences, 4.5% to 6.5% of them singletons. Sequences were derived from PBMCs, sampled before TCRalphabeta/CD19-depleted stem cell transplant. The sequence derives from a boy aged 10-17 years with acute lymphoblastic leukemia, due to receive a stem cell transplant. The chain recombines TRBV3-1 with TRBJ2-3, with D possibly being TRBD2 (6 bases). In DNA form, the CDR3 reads TGTGCCACCTCCAACTTACCCATCGGGACTCCATCGGGAGATACGCAGTATTTT. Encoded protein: CATSNLPIGTPSGDTQYF.